This is a list of T cell receptor beta chains from one sample in a study of blood T cell repertoires in COVID-19. Assay used: immunoSEQ multiplex PCR; TCRdb lists only in-frame clones, some missing. The sample holds around 330,000 clones, 85% seen once. Sequencing was carried out using PBMCs or T cells enriched from blood (not recorded which). Every receptor here comes from a woman aged 25-40 years who had been exposed to COVID-19. Both conserved end residues are part of each CDR3. A D gene is named only where the DNA matches it firmly. Not every row has a clone size; where given, it reads once, few, many or a size class.

j_call clone_size v_call d_call cdr3_nt cdr3_aa
TRBJ1-1 NA TRBV9 TRBD1 TGTGCCAGCAGCGCAGAGACAGGGTTCTCTGAAGCTTTCTTT CASSAETGFSEAFF
TRBJ2-1 NA TRBV29-1 NA TGCAGCGTACAGGGAGCTGGTGAGCAGTTCTTC CSVQGAGEQFF
TRBJ2-2 NA TRBV27 NA TGTGCCAGCAGTTTATGGACAGAGAACACCGGGGAGCTGTTTTTT CASSLWTENTGELFF
TRBJ2-7 NA TRBV4-3 NA TGCGCCAGCAGCCAAGACAGTTCTTACGAGCAGTACTTC CASSQDSSYEQYF
TRBJ2-2 NA TRBV10-2 NA TGCGCCAGCAGGGTTGACAGAAACACCGGGGAGCTGTTTTTT CASRVDRNTGELFF
TRBJ1-1 NA TRBV7-2 NA TGTGCCAGCAGCTTGCAGGGGAACACTGAAGCTTTCTTT CASSLQGNTEAFF
TRBJ1-1 once TRBV5-6 NA TGTGCCAGCAGCTTGGCCTCAGGCTTTGAAGCTTTCTTT CASSLASGFEAFF
TRBJ1-2 NA TRBV18 NA TGTGCCAGCTCAAGGGACACCCGGAAAGATGGCTACACCTTC CASSRDTRKDGYTF
TRBJ1-5 NA TRBV28 NA TGTGCCAGCAGGATCAGTGGAGAGCCCCAGCATTTT CASRISGEPQHF
TRBJ1-1 NA TRBV5-4 TRBD1 TGTGCCAGCAGCTTTATCACAGGGGCGAACACTGAAGCTTTCTTT CASSFITGANTEAFF
TRBJ1-2 NA TRBV5-6 TRBD1 TGTGCCAGCAGCTACGGACAGGGTAACTATGGCTACACCTTC CASSYGQGNYGYTF
TRBJ1-5 few TRBV18 TRBD1 TGTGCCAGCTCACCGGAGACAGGGGTCGAACAGCCCCAGCATTTT CASSPETGVEQPQHF
TRBJ2-3 NA TRBV7-3 NA TGTGCCAGCAGCTCGAGCCCGACTAGCACAGATACGCAGTATTTT CASSSSPTSTDTQYF
TRBJ1-5 NA TRBV12-3/TRBV12-4 NA TGTGCCAGCAGTTGGGGGCACAATCAGCCCCAGCATTTT CASSWGHNQPQHF
TRBJ1-1 many TRBV30 NA TGTGCCTTCTATCCCGGGGGGAACACTGAAGCTTTCTTT CAFYPGGNTEAFF
TRBJ2-3 NA TRBV5-1 NA TGCGCCAGCAGCTTGGTAGTGCGGGGGCATAGCACAGATACGCAGTATTTT CASSLVVRGHSTDTQYF
TRBJ2-7 NA TRBV19 NA TGTGCCAGTAGTATGGTGGCAGGGGATGGCTACGAGCAGTACTTC CASSMVAGDGYEQYF
TRBJ2-3 NA TRBV27 TRBD2 TGTGCCAGCAGTTATCGGACTAGCGGGGGGAGGTATACGCAGTATTTT CASSYRTSGGRYTQYF
TRBJ1-1 NA TRBV15 TRBD1 TGTGCCACCAGCAGAGATGCCGGGGACAGGAAGAACACTGAAGCTTTCTTT CATSRDAGDRKNTEAFF
TRBJ1-6 NA TRBV4-3 NA TGCGCCAGCAGCCTGGGACTGGGGGGTAATTCACCCCTCCACTTT CASSLGLGGNSPLHF
TRBJ2-7 NA TRBV11-2 NA TGTGCCAGCAGCTTAGTGCGGGTCTCCTACGAGCAGTACTTC CASSLVRVSYEQYF
TRBJ2-3 NA TRBV5-5 NA TGTGCCAGCACACCCACCAGGGACTTTACAGATACGCAGTATTTT CASTPTRDFTDTQYF
TRBJ2-1 NA TRBV15 TRBD2 TGTGCCACCAGCCTGCCTGCGGGGACTAGCGGGAGAGATGAGCAGTTCTTC CATSLPAGTSGRDEQFF
TRBJ1-1 NA TRBV5-1 TRBD1 TGCGCCAGCACCCCCCCGGGACAGGGAGGAAACACTGAAGCTTTCTTT CASTPPGQGGNTEAFF
TRBJ2-1 few TRBV7-9 TRBD2 TGTGCCAGCATCGCGCTTAGCGGGAGTTCGAGTGAGCAGTTCTTC CASIALSGSSSEQFF
TRBJ2-3 NA TRBV9 NA TGTGCCAGCAGCGTACTAGCAGAGGTCTCCACAGATACGCAGTATTTT CASSVLAEVSTDTQYF
TRBJ1-2 NA TRBV7-3 NA TGTGCCAGCAGCTTAAGCGGGGGTACGGATGGCTACACCTTC CASSLSGGTDGYTF
TRBJ1-5 NA TRBV6-2/TRBV6-3 TRBD1 TGTGCCAGCAGCAAACTGGACAGGGTGAGGCAGCCCCAGCATTTT CASSKLDRVRQPQHF
TRBJ1-6 NA TRBV10-3 NA TGTGCCTCGAGACAGAACTATAATTCACCCCTCCACTTT CASRQNYNSPLHF
TRBJ1-2 NA TRBV28 TRBD1 TGTGCCAGCAGTTCCCCCGGGGGGACAGGGAAAGGCTACACCTTC CASSSPGGTGKGYTF
TRBJ1-1 NA TRBV6-5 NA TGTGCCAGCAACGGTATTCTGAGCACTGAAGCTTTCTTT CASNGILSTEAFF
TRBJ2-7 NA TRBV5-6 NA TGTGCCAGCAGTTACTCCTACGAGCAGTACTTC CASSYSYEQYF
TRBJ1-5 NA TRBV5-8 TRBD1 TGTGCCAGCAGCCCGAGGGAGACAGGGATCGATCAGCCCCAGCATTTT CASSPRETGIDQPQHF
TRBJ2-7 NA TRBV7-3 NA TGTGCCAGCAGCTTTCAGGCAGGGCCGACCGAGCAGTACTTC CASSFQAGPTEQYF
TRBJ2-1 NA TRBV19 NA TGTGCCAGTAGTATAAGGGGCCATGAGCAGTTCTTC CASSIRGHEQFF
TRBJ1-5 NA TRBV5-8 TRBD1 TGTGCCAGCAGCCGATACCGGGACAGGGGCCATCAGCCCCAGCATTTT CASSRYRDRGHQPQHF